Listed below are T cell receptor beta chains from one sample, sequenced in a study of OX40 agonist ivuxolimab in advanced cancers. Sequenced by immunoSEQ multiplex PCR; TCRdb stores in-frame clones only, minus some. Of more than 25,000 clones listed, around four fifths were seen once; the top ten hold roughly an eighth. The specimen comprised CD4+ or CD8+ T cells sorted from blood, sampled in a trial of the OX40 agonist ivuxolimab. These receptors were obtained from an adult with an advanced solid tumor such as melanoma, head and neck, liver or kidney cancer. Both conserved end residues are part of each CDR3. The D gene is left open where the match is weak. Rows give clone size only sometimes, using once, few, many, or a class for an expanded clone.

v_gene,d_gene,abundance,j_gene,CDR3aa,CDR3nt
TRBV13,-,-,TRBJ1-1,CASSLGLGAGTEAFF,TGTGCCAGCAGCTTAGGCCTGGGGGCAGGAACTGAAGCTTTCTTT
TRBV7-9,-,once,TRBJ1-2,CASSWGDYGYTF,TGTGCCAGCAGCTGGGGCGACTATGGCTACACCTTC
TRBV5-1,-,-,TRBJ1-1,CASSLGTHGTEAFF,TGCGCCAGCAGCTTGGGGACCCATGGCACTGAAGCTTTCTTT
TRBV6-1,TRBD1,few,TRBJ1-5,CASIWTGDSNQPQHF,TGTGCCAGTATTTGGACAGGGGATAGCAATCAGCCCCAGCATTTT
TRBV7-9,-,-,TRBJ2-2,CASRLENTGELFF,TGTGCCAGCAGACTTGAGAACACCGGGGAGCTGTTTTTT
TRBV4-1,-,few,TRBJ1-6,CASSHLAGDEESPLHF,TGCGCCAGCAGCCATCTGGCAGGGGATGAGGAATCACCCCTCCACTTT
TRBV5-8,-,-,TRBJ1-2,CASSLVWTDGSGYTF,TGTGCCAGCAGCTTGGTGTGGACTGATGGATCAGGCTACACCTTC
TRBV6-1,-,medium-sized,TRBJ2-7,CASLGEVYEQYF,TGTGCCAGCCTGGGGGAAGTTTACGAGCAGTACTTC
TRBV18,TRBD1,-,TRBJ2-7,CASSLRTGTGNEQYF,TGTGCCAGCTCACTTAGGACAGGGACGGGTAACGAGCAGTACTTC
TRBV27,TRBD1,once,TRBJ1-1,CASSTGTGVVTEAFF,TGTGCCAGCAGTACCGGGACAGGGGTGGTCACTGAAGCTTTCTTT
TRBV5-1,-,-,TRBJ2-4,CASSPVTGSQVKNIQYF,TGCGCCAGCAGCCCCGTCACAGGGTCTCAGGTCAAAAACATTCAGTACTTC
TRBV7-6,TRBD1,few,TRBJ1-1,CASSFKGAMNTEAFF,TGTGCCAGCAGCTTCAAGGGGGCCATGAACACTGAAGCTTTCTTT
TRBV7-8,-,-,TRBJ1-2,CASSLGPGESYGYTF,TGTGCCAGCAGCTTAGGGCCAGGGGAGTCCTATGGCTACACCTTC
TRBV7-9,-,-,TRBJ2-1,CASSLEDITYNEQFF,TGTGCCAGCAGCTTAGAGGACATCACTTACAATGAGCAGTTCTTC
TRBV19,-,-,TRBJ2-7,CASEDSSSYEQYF,TGTGCCAGTGAAGACTCGAGCTCCTACGAGCAGTACTTC
TRBV25-1,-,-,TRBJ1-3,CASGGPGNTIYF,TGTGCCAGCGGGGGACCTGGAAACACCATATATTTT
TRBV11-2,TRBD1,-,TRBJ1-1,CASSLVTPGQGRWEAFF,TGTGCCAGCAGCTTAGTCACTCCGGGACAGGGCCGTTGGGAAGCTTTCTTT
TRBV5-6,-,few,TRBJ2-3,CASSFMQGFDTQYF,TGTGCCAGCAGCTTCATGCAGGGGTTTGATACGCAGTATTTT
TRBV13,-,medium-sized,TRBJ2-3,CASSPNPGLDTDTQYF,TGTGCCAGCAGCCCAAATCCGGGCCTCGACACAGATACGCAGTATTTT
TRBV7-9,-,-,TRBJ2-2,CASSLWGVENTGELFF,TGTGCCAGCAGCTTATGGGGGGTAGAGAACACCGGGGAGCTGTTTTTT
TRBV9,-,-,TRBJ1-2,CASSVAAGLGYTF,TGTGCCAGCAGCGTAGCGGCAGGGTTGGGCTACACCTTC
TRBV6-1,TRBD2,-,TRBJ2-4,CASSEGAGAKNIQYF,TGTGCCAGCAGTGAAGGAGCGGGGGCAAAAAACATTCAGTACTTC
TRBV27,-,few,TRBJ2-2,CASSLVETGELFF,TGTGCCAGCAGTTTAGTAGAAACCGGGGAGCTGTTTTTT
TRBV19,-,few,TRBJ2-3,CASTTSNTDTQYF,TGTGCCAGTACTACGTCTAACACAGATACGCAGTATTTT
TRBV4-1,TRBD2,-,TRBJ2-5,CASSQGPLAGGTQETQYF,TGCGCCAGCAGCCAGGGCCCACTAGCGGGGGGCACCCAAGAGACCCAGTACTTC
TRBV2,TRBD1,-,TRBJ2-3,CASRMGQGRDTQYF,TGTGCCAGCAGGATGGGACAGGGGCGGGATACGCAGTATTTT
TRBV6-5,TRBD1,-,TRBJ2-7,CAGVDRGEQYF,TGTGCCGGGGTCGACAGGGGAGAGCAGTACTTC
TRBV6-5,TRBD1,once,TRBJ2-1,CASSRQGASNEQFF,TGTGCCAGCAGCAGACAGGGGGCCTCCAATGAGCAGTTCTTC
TRBV12-5,-,-,TRBJ1-1,CASGPGDHQVAEAFF,TGTGCTAGTGGTCCAGGGGACCATCAGGTGGCTGAAGCTTTCTTT
TRBV28,TRBD1,once,TRBJ2-3,CASSIRQGWTDTQYF,TGTGCCAGCAGTATTCGACAGGGCTGGACAGATACGCAGTATTTT
TRBV19,TRBD2,-,TRBJ2-7,CASTGGPGLRDEQYF,TGTGCCAGCACCGGGGGACCGGGACTACGGGACGAGCAGTACTTC
TRBV5-1,-,-,TRBJ2-7,CASSSGGREQYF,TGCGCCAGCAGCTCTGGGGGTCGCGAGCAGTACTTC
TRBV4-2,TRBD1,-,TRBJ2-7,CASSPSGTGDWEQYF,TGTGCCAGCAGCCCAAGTGGAACAGGGGATTGGGAGCAGTACTTC
TRBV11-2,TRBD2,-,TRBJ2-2,CASRGLAGVNTGELFF,TGTGCCAGCAGGGGACTAGCGGGAGTTAACACCGGGGAGCTGTTTTTT
TRBV28,-,-,TRBJ2-7,CASSLPTSYEQYF,TGTGCCAGCAGTTTACCCACTAGCTACGAGCAGTACTTC
TRBV5-1,TRBD1,-,TRBJ2-1,CATSPEDRKNEQFF,TGCGCCACCTCCCCAGAGGACAGGAAAAATGAGCAGTTCTTC